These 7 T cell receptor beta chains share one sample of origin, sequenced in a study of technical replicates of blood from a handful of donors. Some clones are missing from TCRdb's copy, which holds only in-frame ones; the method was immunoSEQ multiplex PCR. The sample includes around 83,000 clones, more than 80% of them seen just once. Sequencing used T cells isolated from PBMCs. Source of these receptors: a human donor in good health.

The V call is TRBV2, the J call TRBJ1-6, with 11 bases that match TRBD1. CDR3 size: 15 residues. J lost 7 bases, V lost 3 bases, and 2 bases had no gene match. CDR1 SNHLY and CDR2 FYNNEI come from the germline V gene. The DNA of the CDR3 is TGTGCCAGCAGTGAGGACAGGGGGCACAATTCACCCCTCCACTTT. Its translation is CASSEDRGHNSPLHF.

Here the CDR3 reads CATPWDRGAETQYF. In DNA, the CDR3 is TGTGCCACCCCATGGGACAGGGGAGCAGAGACCCAGTACTTC. V gene TRBV27 combines with J gene TRBJ2-5; 10 nucleotides match TRBD1. V lost 10 bases, J lost 4 bases, and 9 bases stayed unmatched. CDR3 length: 14 amino acids. Germline loops: CDR1 MNHEY, CDR2 SMNVEV (reference sequence).

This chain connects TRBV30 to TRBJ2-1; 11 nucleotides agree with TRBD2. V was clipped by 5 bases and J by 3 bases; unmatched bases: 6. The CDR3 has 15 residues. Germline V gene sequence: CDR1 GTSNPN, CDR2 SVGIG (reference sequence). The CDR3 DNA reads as TGTGCCTGGTCAGAAGGGACTAGCGGCTACAATGAGCAGTTCTTC. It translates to CAWSEGTSGYNEQFF.

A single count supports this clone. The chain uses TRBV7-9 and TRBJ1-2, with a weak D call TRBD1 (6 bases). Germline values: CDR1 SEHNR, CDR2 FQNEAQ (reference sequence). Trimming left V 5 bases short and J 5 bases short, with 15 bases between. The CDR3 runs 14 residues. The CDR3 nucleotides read TGTGCCAGCAGCCTCCAAACAGGGAGATATGGCTACACCTTC. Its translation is CASSLQTGRYGYTF.

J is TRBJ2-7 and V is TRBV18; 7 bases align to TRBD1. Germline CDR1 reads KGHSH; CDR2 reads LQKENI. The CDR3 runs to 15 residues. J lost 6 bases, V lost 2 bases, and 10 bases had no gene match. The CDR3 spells CASSPRTGPEGEQYF. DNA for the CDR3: TGTGCCAGCTCACCAAGGACAGGTCCTGAAGGCGAGCAGTACTTC.

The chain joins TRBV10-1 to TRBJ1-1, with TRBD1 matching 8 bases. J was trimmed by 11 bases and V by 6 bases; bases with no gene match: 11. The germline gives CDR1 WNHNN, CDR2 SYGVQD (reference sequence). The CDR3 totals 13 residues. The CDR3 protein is CASSSGQGAEAFF. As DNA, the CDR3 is TGCGCCAGCAGCTCCGGCCAGGGGGCAGAGGCTTTCTTT.

The CDR3 coding sequence is TGTGCCAGCAGCCGAACATGGTCCGGGGAGCTGTTTTTT. This translates into CASSRTWSGELFF. The genes are TRBV14 and TRBJ2-2; no clear D. The CDR3 spans 13 residues. V was trimmed by 4 bases and J by 6 bases, leaving 9 bases between them. Germline V CDR1 and CDR2: SGHDN, FVKESK.